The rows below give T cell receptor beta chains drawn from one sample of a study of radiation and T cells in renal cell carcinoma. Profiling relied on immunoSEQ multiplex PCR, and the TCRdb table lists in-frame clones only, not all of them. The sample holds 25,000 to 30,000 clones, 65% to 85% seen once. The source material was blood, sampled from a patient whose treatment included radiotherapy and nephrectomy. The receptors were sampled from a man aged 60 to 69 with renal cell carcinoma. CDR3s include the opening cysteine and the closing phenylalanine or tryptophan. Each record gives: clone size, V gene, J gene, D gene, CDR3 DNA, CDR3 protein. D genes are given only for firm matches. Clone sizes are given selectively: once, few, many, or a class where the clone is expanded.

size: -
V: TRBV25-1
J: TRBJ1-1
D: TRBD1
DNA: TGTGCCAGCAGTGGAACGACAGGGAGGCCTGAAGCTTTCTTT
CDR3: CASSGTTGRPEAFF

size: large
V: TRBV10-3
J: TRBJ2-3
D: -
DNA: TGTGCCATCAGTTTGACAGGACGCACAGATACGCAGTATTTT
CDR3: CAISLTGRTDTQYF

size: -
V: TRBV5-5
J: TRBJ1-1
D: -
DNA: TGTGCCAGCAGCCAGGGACATATGAACACTGAAGCTTTCTTT
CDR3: CASSQGHMNTEAFF

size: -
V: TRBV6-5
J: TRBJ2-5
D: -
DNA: TGTGCCAGCAGGTCCAGTCCGTCCCTAGGGGAGCAGTACTTC
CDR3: CASRSSPSLGEQYF

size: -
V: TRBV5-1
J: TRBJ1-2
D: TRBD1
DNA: TGCGCCAGCAGCTTGGATGACAGGGCAAACTATGGCTACACCTTC
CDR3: CASSLDDRANYGYTF

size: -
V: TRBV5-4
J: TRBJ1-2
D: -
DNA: TGTGCCAGCAGCGGGACCCTAAGGGATGGCTACACCTTC
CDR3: CASSGTLRDGYTF

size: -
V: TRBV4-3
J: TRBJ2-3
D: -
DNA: TGCGCCAGCAGCCAAGTTATACAGTCTGGAAATACGCAGTATTTT
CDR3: CASSQVIQSGNTQYF

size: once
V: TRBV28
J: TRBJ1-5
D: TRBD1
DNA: TGTGCCAGCAGTTTAGAAAAGGGGGCGTATCAGCCCCAGCATTTT
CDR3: CASSLEKGAYQPQHF

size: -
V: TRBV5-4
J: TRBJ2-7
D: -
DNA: TGTGCCAGCAGCTTGGAGAGGAGGGACGAGCAGTACTTC
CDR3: CASSLERRDEQYF

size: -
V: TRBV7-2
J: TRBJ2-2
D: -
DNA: TGTGCCAGCAGCCCGTCGCTGGGGGACACCGGGGAGCTGTTTTTT
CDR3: CASSPSLGDTGELFF

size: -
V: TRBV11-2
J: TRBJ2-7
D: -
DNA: TGTGCCAGCAGCTCCCGTCTCTCTGGTTGGCAGCAGTACTTC
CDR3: CASSSRLSGWQQYF

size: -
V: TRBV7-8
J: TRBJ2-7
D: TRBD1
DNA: TGTGCCAGCAGGTTAGGACAGGGGGCCTACTACGAGCAGTACTTC
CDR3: CASRLGQGAYYEQYF

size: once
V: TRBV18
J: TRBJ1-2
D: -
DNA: TGTGCCAGCTCACCCTGGGAATCTGCAAACTATGGCTACACCTTC
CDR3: CASSPWESANYGYTF

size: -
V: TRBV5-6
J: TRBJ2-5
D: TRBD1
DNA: TGTGCCAGCAGCCGAGGGGCAGGGGGTCTGGAGACCCAGTACTTC
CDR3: CASSRGAGGLETQYF

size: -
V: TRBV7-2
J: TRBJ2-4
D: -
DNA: TGTGCCAGCAGCGTAGATGGGACGAAAAACATTCAGTACTTC
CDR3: CASSVDGTKNIQYF

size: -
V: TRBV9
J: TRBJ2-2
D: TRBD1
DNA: TGTGCCAGCAGCACCCGACAGGGTTTGACCGGGGAGCTGTTTTTT
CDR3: CASSTRQGLTGELFF

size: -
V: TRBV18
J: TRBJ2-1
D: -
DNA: TGTGCCAGCTCACCGTCCGGGGCGCCCGCGCAGTTCTTC
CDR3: CASSPSGAPAQFF

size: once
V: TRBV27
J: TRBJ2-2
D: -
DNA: TGTGCCAGCAGTTTCTGGACAAAGAACACCGGGGAGCTGTTTTTT
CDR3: CASSFWTKNTGELFF

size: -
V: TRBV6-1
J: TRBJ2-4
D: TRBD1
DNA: TGTGCCAGCAGCTCGACAGGGTCTATTTCAAACATTCAGTACTTC
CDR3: CASSSTGSISNIQYF

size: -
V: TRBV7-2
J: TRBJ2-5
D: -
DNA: TGTGCCAGCAGCTTAGGTCCCAGGACAGCGACTTGGGAGACCCAGTACTTC
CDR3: CASSLGPRTATWETQYF

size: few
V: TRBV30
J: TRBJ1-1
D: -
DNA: TGTGCCTGGGGCTGGAGAACTGAAGCTTTCTTT
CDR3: CAWGWRTEAFF

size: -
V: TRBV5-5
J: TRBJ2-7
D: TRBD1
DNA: TGTGCCAGCAGCTTGGAGGGACAGAGAACCTACGAGCAGTACTTC
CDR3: CASSLEGQRTYEQYF

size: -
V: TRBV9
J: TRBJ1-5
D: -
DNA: TGTGCCAGCAGCGTCCTTCCAGGAAGAGGAAGCAATCAGCCCCAGCATTTT
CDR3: CASSVLPGRGSNQPQHF

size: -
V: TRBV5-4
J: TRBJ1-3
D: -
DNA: TGTGCCGCCGGGACACGAGCTGCTGGAAACACCATATATTTT
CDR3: CAAGTRAAGNTIYF

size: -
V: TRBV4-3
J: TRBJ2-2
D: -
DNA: TGCGCCAGCAGCCAAGTCAGGGGCACGGGCACCGGGGAGCTGTTTTTT
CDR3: CASSQVRGTGTGELFF

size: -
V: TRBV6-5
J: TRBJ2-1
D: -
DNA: TGTGCCAGCAGTTACGTCGGCGGCCAGAACAATGAGCAGTTCTTC
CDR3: CASSYVGGQNNEQFF

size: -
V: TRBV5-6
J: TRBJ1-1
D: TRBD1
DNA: TGTGCCAGCAGCTGGACAGGGGGCGCTTGGGCTTTCTTT
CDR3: CASSWTGGAWAFF

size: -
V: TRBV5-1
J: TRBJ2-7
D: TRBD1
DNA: TGCGCCAGCAGCTGGAAACAGGGGGCCCTCCACGAGCAGTACTTC
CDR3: CASSWKQGALHEQYF

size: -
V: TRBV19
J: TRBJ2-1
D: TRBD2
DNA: TGTGCCACCTCCATCGGGACTAGTAAAAATGAGCAGTTCTTC
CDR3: CATSIGTSKNEQFF

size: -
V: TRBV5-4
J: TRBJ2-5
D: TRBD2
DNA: TGTGCCAGCAGCTTGTCTGGCGGGAGGGAGACCCAGTACTTC
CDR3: CASSLSGGRETQYF

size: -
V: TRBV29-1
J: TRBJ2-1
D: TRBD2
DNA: TGCAGCGTTGTTCCAGCGGGAGAGGGAAACAATGAGCAGTTCTTC
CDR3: CSVVPAGEGNNEQFF

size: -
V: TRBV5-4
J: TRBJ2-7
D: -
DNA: TGTGCCAGCAGCTTGCGGTCGGCGGGTGCCTACGAGCAGTACTTC
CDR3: CASSLRSAGAYEQYF

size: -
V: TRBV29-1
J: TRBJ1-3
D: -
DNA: TGCAGCGTTGTTTCGAGCTCTGGAAACACCATATATTTT
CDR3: CSVVSSSGNTIYF

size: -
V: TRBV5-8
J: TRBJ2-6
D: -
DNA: TGTGCCAGCAAACCCCCGCGCCTCTCTGGGGCCAACGTCCTGACTTTC
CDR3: CASKPPRLSGANVLTF

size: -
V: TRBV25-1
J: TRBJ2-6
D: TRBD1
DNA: TGTGCCAGCAGTGACCCTGGGACAGGAAGCTCTGGGGCCAACGTCCTGACTTTC
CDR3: CASSDPGTGSSGANVLTF

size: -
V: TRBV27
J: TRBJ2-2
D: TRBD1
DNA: TGTGCCAGCAGTTTTAGGGACAGAATAGGTTTGGGGGAGCTGTTTTTT
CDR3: CASSFRDRIGLGELFF

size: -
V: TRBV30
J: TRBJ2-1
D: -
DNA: TGTGCCACCAACCTCGGCTCTCACCTTCAGGGTGAGCAGTTCTTC
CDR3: CATNLGSHLQGEQFF

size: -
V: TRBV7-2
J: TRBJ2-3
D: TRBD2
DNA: TGTGCCAGCAGCAACGGGGGACTAGCGGGAGGAACTAGCACAGATACGCAGTATTTT
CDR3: CASSNGGLAGGTSTDTQYF

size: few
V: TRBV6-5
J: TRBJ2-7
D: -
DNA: TGTGCCAGCAGTTATGCGTCCGCTAGCACTTACGAGCAGTACTTC
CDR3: CASSYASASTYEQYF

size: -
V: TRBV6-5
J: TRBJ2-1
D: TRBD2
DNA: TGTGCCAGCAGTTACTCGGCGGGAGTACGGGTCAATGAGCAGTTCTTC
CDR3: CASSYSAGVRVNEQFF

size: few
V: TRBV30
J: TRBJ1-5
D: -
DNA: TGTGCCTGGAGTGTGCAGAACAATCAGCCCCAGCATTTT
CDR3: CAWSVQNNQPQHF

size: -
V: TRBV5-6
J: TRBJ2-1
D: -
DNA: TGTGCCAGCAGCTTGAAGGACTCCCCGCATGAGCAGTTCTTC
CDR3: CASSLKDSPHEQFF

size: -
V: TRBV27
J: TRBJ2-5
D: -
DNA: TGTGCCAGCAGTTTAGGGTACCAAGAGACCCAGTACTTC
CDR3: CASSLGYQETQYF

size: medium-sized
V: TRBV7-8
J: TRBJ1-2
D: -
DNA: TGTGCCAGCAGCTTACTAGTGGGAGGTGGCTACACCTTC
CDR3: CASSLLVGGGYTF

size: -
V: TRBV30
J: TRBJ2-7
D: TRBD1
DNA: TGTGCCTGGCAGACAGGGGGCGTCTACGAGCAGTACTTC
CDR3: CAWQTGGVYEQYF